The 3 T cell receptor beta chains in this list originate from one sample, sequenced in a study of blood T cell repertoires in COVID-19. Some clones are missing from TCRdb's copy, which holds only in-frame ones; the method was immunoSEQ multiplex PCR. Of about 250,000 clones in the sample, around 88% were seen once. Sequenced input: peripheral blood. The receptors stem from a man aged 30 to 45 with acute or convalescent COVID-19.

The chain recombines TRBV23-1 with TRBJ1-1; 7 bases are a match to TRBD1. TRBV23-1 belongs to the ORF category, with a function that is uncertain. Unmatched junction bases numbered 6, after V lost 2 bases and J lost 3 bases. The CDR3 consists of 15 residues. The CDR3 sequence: CASSQSPGQHTEAFF. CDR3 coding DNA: TGCGCCAGCAGTCAAAGCCCGGGACAGCACACTGAAGCTTTCTTT.

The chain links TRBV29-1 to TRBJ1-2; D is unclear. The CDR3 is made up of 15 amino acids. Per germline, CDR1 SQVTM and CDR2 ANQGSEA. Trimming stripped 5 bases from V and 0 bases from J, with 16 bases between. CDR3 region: CSVRVGGRTNYGYTF. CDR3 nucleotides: TGCAGCGTTAGAGTGGGAGGGAGAACTAACTATGGCTACACCTTC.

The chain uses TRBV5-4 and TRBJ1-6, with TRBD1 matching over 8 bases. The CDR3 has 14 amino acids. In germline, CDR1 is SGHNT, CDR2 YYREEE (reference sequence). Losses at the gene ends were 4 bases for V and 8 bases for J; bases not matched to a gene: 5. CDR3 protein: CASSGGTGDSPLHF. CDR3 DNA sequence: TGTGCCAGCAGCGGGGGGACAGGTGATTCACCCCTCCACTTT.